The 10 T cell receptor beta chains presented below share a single source sample, sequenced in a study of T cell responses to AZD1222 COVID-19 vaccine. Sequencing was performed with immunoSEQ multiplex PCR; in TCRdb, only in-frame clones are kept and a portion is missing. The sample records some 150,000 clones, over 90% being singletons. The sample consisted of peripheral blood, taken on day 0 of AZD1222 vaccination. These receptors were taken from an adult in good health.

This sequence joins TRBV6-2 or TRBV6-3 and TRBJ1-1; unclear D gene. The CDR3 length is 13 residues. Trimming left V 6 bases short and J 6 bases short, with 14 bases between. Germline-derived CDR1 and CDR2 are MNHEY and SVGEGT. The CDR3 here is CASSQGRLSEAFF. The CDR3 nucleotides read TGTGCCAGCAGCCAAGGCCGACTCTCTGAAGCTTTCTTT.

This rearrangement joins TRBV5-8 to TRBJ2-7; 7 nucleotides align to TRBD1. The J segment lost 0 bases and the V segment lost 4 bases, leaving 7 bases of the junction unmatched. The CDR3 sequence is 15 residues long. Germline-derived CDR1 and CDR2 are SGHTS and YDEGEE. CDR3 in amino acids: CASSRGTDSSYEQYF. The CDR3 DNA reads TGTGCCAGCAGCCGAGGGACAGATAGCTCCTACGAGCAGTACTTC. The full variable domain, completed using reference TRBV5-8 and TRBJ2-7, is EAGVTQSPTHLIKTRGQQATLRCSPISGHTSVYWYQQALGLGLQFLLWYDEGEERNRGNFPPRFSGRQFPNYSSELNVNALELEDSALYLCASSRGTDSSYEQYFGPGTRLTVT.

This chain joins TRBV18 and TRBJ2-7; TRBD1 agrees at 8 bases. The CDR3 has 14 residues. V shed 3 bases, J shed 6 bases, and the junction held 7 bases outside the gene matches. Germline CDR1 reads KGHSH; CDR2 reads LQKENI. Here the CDR3 DNA reads TGTGCCAGCTCACCCGGACAGGGAAGCGGCGAGCAGTACTTC. Its translation is CASSPGQGSGEQYF.

The chain carries TRBV15 and TRBJ1-2, with D possibly being TRBD1 (6 bases). From germline, CDR1 is LNHNV and CDR2 YYDKDF (reference sequence). This CDR3 region has 16 residues. V lost 3 bases and J lost 0, with 14 bases in between. CDR3 protein: CATSSVLAGANYGYTF. The CDR3 nucleotides are TGTGCCACCAGCAGTGTTCTGGCAGGGGCTAACTATGGCTACACCTTC.

The V gene is TRBV5-4, the J gene TRBJ1-1; tentative D call: TRBD1 (6 bases). The CDR3 consists of 14 residues. CDR1 and CDR2 (germline): SGHNT, YYREEE (reference sequence). Trimming took off 0 bases at V and 3 bases at J, with 9 bases between the two ends. The CDR3 DNA reads as TGTGCCAGCAGCTTGGATAGGGGGTACACTGAAGCTTTCTTT. Translating it yields CASSLDRGYTEAFF. The full variable domain, with the rest looked up from reference TRBV5-4 and TRBJ1-1, is ETGVTQSPTHLIKTRGQQVTLRCSSQSGHNTVSWYQQALGQGPQFIFQYYREEENGRGNFPPRFSGLQFPNYSSELNVNALELDDSALYLCASSLDRGYTEAFFGQGTRLTVV.

V is TRBV19 and J is TRBJ1-5; D is perhaps TRBD1 (5 bases). CDR3 length equals 14 residues. The V gene lost 5 bases and the J gene lost 4 bases, with 12 bases spanning the gap. The germline V gene encodes CDR1 LNHDA and CDR2 SQIVND (reference sequence). The CDR3 protein is CASSFRDRNQPQHF. The CDR3 nucleotides read TGTGCCAGTAGTTTCAGGGATAGGAATCAGCCCCAGCATTTT.

The chain links TRBV9 to TRBJ2-1; TRBD1 aligns across 11 bases. CDR3 length: 15 residues. V trimming: 4 bases; J trimming: 4 bases; junction bases outside the gene matches: 4. Germline values: CDR1 SGDLS, CDR2 YYNGEE. The DNA for the CDR3 is TGTGCCAGCAGCTTGGGGACAGGGGGGTACAATGAGCAGTTCTTC. It yields the protein CASSLGTGGYNEQFF.

The chain recombines TRBV27 with TRBJ2-7; TRBD2 might be the D (5 bases). Germline assignment: CDR1 MNHEY and CDR2 SMNVEV (reference sequence). The CDR3 consists of 13 residues. Trimming shortened V by 2 bases and J by 4 bases, and 9 bases separated the two germline ends. The CDR3 loop is CASSLGTGYEQYF. For the CDR3, the DNA is TGTGCCAGCAGTTTAGGCACGGGATACGAGCAGTACTTC.

V usage is TRBV27 and J usage is TRBJ1-5, with 8 bases fitting TRBD1. This CDR3 comprises 16 residues. Germline V gene lookup returns CDR1 MNHEY and CDR2 SMNVEV (reference sequence). The ends lost 3 bases at V and 0 bases at J; junction bases unmatched: 4. CDR3 nucleotides: TGTGCCAGCAGTTTCTTGACAGGGGATAGCAATCAGCCCCAGCATTTT. Amino acids: CASSFLTGDSNQPQHF.

The chain employs TRBV15 and TRBJ1-2; 9 nucleotides line up with TRBD1. J was trimmed by 4 bases and V by 0 bases; bases with no gene match: 12. Germline-derived CDR1 and CDR2 are LNHNV and YYDKDF (reference sequence). The CDR3 sequence is 18 residues long. The CDR3 region is CATSRDPRDREGRYGYTF. CDR3 DNA sequence: TGTGCCACCAGCAGAGACCCACGGGACAGGGAAGGTCGCTATGGCTACACCTTC.